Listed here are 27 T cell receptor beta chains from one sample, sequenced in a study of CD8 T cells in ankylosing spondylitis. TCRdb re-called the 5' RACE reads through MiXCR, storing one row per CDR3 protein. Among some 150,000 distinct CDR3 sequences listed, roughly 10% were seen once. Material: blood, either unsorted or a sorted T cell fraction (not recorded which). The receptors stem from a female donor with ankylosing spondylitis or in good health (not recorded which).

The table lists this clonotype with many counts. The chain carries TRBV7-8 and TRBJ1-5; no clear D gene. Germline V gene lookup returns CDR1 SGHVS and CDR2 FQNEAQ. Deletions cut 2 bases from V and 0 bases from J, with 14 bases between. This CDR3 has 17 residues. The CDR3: CASSLSMGAYSNQPQHF. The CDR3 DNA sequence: TGTGCCAGCAGCTTATCTATGGGCGCCTATAGCAATCAGCCCCAGCATTTT.

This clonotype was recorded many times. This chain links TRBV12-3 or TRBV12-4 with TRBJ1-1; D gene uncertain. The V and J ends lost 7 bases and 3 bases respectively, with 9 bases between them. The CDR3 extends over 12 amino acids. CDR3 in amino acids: CASTSLDTEAFF. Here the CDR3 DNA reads TGTGCCAGCACCAGCCTAGACACTGAAGCTTTCTTT.

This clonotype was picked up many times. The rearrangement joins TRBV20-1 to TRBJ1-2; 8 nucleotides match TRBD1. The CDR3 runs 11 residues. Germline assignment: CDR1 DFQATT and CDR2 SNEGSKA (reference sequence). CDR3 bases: TGCAGGCTGGGACAGGAGGGTGGCTACACCTTC. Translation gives CRLGQEGGYTF.

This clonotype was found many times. The CDR3: CASTPNRSKQETQYF. The CDR3 DNA reads as TGTGCCAGCACCCCTAACCGTTCCAAGCAAGAGACCCAGTACTTC. The J gene is TRBJ2-5, the V gene TRBV6-1; unclear D gene. Germline V gene sequence: CDR1 MNHNS, CDR2 SASEGT. The CDR3 has 15 residues. With 7 bases removed from V and 2 bases from J, the gap between germline ends came to 17 bases.

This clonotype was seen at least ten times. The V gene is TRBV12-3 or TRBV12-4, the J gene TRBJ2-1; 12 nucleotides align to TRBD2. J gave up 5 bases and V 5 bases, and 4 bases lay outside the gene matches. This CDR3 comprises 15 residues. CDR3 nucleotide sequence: TGTGCCAGCAGTCGGACTAGCGGGGAGAACAATGAGCAGTTCTTC. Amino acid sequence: CASSRTSGENNEQFF.

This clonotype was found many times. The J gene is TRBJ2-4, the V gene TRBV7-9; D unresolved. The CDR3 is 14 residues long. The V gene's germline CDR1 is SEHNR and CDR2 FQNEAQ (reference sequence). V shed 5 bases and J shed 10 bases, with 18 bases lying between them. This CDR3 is CASSLQAGDLIQYF. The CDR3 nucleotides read TGTGCCAGCAGCCTCCAGGCCGGAGACCTTATTCAGTACTTC.

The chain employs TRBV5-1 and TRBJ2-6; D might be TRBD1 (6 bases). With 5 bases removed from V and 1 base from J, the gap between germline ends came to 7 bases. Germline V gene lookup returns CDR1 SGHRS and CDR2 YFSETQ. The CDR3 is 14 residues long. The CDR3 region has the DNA TGCGCCAGCAGTGACAGGTCTGGGGCCAACGTCCTGACTTTC. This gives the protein CASSDRSGANVLTF.

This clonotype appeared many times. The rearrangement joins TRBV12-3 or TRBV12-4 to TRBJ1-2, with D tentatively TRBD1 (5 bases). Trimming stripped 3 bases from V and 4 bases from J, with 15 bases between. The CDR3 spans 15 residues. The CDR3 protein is CASSLGGWGPYGYTF. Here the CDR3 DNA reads TGTGCCAGCAGTTTGGGTGGCTGGGGCCCCTATGGCTACACCTTC.

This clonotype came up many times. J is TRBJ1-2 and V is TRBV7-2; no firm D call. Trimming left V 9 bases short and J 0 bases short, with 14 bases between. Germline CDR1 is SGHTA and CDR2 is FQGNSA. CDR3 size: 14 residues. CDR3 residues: CASPRVAANYGYTF. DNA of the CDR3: TGTGCCAGTCCGCGCGTAGCAGCTAACTATGGCTACACCTTC.

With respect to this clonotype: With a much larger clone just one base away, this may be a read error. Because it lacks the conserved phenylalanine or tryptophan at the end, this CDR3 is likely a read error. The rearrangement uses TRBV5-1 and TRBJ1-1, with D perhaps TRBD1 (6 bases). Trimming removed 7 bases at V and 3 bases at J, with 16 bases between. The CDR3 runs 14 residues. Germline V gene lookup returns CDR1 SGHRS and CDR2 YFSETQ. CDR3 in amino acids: CASGDRTGDTEAFL. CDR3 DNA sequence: TGCGCCAGCGGTGACAGGACGGGGGACACTGAAGCTTTCCTT.

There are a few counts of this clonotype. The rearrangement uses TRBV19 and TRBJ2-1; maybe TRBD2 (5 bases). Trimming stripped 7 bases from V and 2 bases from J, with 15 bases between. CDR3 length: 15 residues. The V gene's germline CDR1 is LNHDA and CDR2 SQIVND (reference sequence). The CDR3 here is CASTLRGATYNEQFF. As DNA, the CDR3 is TGTGCCAGTACCCTTCGGGGTGCGACCTACAATGAGCAGTTCTTC.

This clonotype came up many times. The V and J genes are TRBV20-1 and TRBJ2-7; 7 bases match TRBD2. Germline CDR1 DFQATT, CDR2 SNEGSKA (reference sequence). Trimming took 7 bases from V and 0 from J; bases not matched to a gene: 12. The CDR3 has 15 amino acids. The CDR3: CSVPRRLALSYEQYF. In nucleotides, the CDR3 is TGCAGTGTCCCCCGACGACTAGCCCTCTCCTACGAGCAGTACTTC.

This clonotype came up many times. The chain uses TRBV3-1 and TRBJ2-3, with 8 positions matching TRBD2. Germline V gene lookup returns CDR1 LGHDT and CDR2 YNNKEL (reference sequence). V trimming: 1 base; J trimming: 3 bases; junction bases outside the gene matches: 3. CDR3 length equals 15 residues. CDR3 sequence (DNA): TGTGCCAGCAGCCAAGCGGGGGGGGTGACAGATACGCAGTATTTT. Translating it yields CASSQAGGVTDTQYF.

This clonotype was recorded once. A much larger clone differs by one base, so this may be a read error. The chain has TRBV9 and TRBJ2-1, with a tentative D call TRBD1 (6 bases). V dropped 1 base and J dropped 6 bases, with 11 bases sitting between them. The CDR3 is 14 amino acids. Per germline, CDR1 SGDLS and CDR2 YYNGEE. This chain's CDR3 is CASSVQTGSNEQFF. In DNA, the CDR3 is TGTGCCAGCAGCGTACAGACAGGAAGCAATGAGCAGTTCTTC.

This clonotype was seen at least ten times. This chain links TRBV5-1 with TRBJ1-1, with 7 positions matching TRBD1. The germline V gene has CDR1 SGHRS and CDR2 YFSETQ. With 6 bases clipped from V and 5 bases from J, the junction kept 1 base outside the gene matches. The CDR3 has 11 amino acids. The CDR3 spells CASKTGTEAFF. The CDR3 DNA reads TGCGCCAGCAAGACAGGGACTGAAGCTTTCTTT.

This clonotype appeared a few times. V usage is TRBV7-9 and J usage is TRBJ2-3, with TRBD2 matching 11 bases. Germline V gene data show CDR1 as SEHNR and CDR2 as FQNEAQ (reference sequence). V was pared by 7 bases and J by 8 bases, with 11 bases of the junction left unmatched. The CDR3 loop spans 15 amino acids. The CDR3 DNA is TGTGCCAGCAATCGACCTAGCGGGGGGCACGGTACGCAGTATTTT. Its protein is CASNRPSGGHGTQYF.

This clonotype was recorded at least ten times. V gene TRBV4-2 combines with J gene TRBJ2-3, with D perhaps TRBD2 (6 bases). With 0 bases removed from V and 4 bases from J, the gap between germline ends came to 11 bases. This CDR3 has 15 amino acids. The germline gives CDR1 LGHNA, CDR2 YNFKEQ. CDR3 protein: CASSQDRGTPDTQYF. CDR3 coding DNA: TGTGCCAGCAGCCAAGATCGGGGGACGCCAGATACGCAGTATTTT.

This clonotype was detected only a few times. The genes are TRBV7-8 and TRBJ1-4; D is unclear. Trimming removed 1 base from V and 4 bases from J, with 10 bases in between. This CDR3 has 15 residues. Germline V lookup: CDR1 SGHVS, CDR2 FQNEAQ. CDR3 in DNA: TGTGCCAGCAGCTTAGACCCCGAGGATAATGAAAAACTGTTTTTT. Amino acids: CASSLDPEDNEKLFF.

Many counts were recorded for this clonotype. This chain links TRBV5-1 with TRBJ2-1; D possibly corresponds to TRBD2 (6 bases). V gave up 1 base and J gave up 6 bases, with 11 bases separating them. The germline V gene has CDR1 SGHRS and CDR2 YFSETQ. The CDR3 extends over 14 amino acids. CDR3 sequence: CASSLRDLTNEQFF. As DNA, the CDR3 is TGCGCCAGCAGCTTGAGGGACTTGACCAATGAGCAGTTCTTC.

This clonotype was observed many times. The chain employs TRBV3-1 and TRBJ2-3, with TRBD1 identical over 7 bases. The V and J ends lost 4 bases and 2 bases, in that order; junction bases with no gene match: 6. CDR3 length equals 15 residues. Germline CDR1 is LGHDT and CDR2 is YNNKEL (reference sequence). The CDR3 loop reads CASSRRTGDTDTQYF. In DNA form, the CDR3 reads TGTGCCAGCAGCCGGAGGACAGGAGACACAGATACGCAGTATTTT.

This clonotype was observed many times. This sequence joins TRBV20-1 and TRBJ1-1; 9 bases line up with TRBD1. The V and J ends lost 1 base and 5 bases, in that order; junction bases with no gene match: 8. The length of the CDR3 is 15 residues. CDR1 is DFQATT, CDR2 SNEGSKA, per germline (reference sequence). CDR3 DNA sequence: TGCAGTGCTAGAGTGACCGGGACAGGGAATACTGAAGCTTTCTTT. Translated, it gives CSARVTGTGNTEAFF.

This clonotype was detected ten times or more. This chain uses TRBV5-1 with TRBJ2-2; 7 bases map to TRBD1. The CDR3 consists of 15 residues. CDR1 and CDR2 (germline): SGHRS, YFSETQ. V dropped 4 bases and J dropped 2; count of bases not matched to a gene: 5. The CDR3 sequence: CASSGTVSNTGELFF. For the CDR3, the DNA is TGCGCCAGCAGCGGGACAGTTTCCAACACCGGGGAGCTGTTTTTT.

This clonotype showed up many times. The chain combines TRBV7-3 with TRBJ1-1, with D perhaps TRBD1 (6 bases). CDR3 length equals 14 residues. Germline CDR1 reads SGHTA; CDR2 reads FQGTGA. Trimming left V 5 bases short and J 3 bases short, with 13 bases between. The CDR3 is CASSPTGQYTEAFF. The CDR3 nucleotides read TGTGCCAGCAGCCCAACTGGACAGTACACTGAAGCTTTCTTT.

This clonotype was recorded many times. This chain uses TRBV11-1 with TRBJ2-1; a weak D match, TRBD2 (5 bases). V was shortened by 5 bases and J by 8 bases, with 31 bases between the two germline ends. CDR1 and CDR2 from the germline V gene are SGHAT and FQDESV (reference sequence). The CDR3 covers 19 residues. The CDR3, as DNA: TGTGCCAGCAGCACCGGAGTTACACTCGGTCTAGCCTCTTGGGATGAGCAGTTCTTC. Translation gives CASSTGVTLGLASWDEQFF. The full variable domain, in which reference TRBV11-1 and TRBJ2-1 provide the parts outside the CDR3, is EAEVAQSPRYKITEKSQAVAFWCDPISGHATLYWYRQILGQGPELLVQFQDESVVDDSQLPKDRFSAERLKGVDSTLKIQPAELGDSAMYLCASSTGVTLGLASWDEQFFGPGTRLTVL.

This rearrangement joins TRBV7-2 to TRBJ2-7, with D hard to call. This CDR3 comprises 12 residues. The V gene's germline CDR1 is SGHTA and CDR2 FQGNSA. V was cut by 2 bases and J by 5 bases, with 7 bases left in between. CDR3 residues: CASSLKLHEQYF. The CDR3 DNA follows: TGTGCCAGCAGCTTAAAACTCCACGAGCAGTACTTC.

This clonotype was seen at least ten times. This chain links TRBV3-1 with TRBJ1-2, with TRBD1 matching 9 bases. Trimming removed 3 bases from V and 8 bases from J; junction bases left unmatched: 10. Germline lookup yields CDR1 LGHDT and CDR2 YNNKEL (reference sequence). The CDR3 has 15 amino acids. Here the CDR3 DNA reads TGTGCCAGCAGCCAGCGTTCTACAGGGGGCCGAGGCTACACCTTC. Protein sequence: CASSQRSTGGRGYTF.

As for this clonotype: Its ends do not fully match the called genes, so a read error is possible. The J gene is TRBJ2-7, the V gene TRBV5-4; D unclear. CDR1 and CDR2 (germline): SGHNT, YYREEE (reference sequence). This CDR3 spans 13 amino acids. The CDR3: CAGSPGPSYEQYF. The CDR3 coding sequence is TGTGCCGGCAGCCCAGGACCTTCCTACGAGCAGTACTTC.